The T cell receptor (beta chain) under discussion was sequenced for a study of cytomegalovirus exposure and HLA in healthy donors. Study details: Of the donors genotyped, a few hundred in all, over 80% fell in the Caucasian-associated ancestry cluster.

Germline V gives CDR1 SGHDN, CDR2 FVKESK. The CDR3 is 15 residues long. With 3 bases removed from V and 3 bases from J, the gap between germline ends came to 15 bases. This PCR relied on a set of 60 Vbeta primers and 13 Jbeta primers. As handled by the study authors: In a later analysis, some 10 million of some 80 million unique beta chains occurred in at least two donors. Measured with immunoSEQ multiplex PCR; TCRdb has only the in-frame clones, and not every one. V, J and clone size are those of that table, while D and trimming were read from the DNA. The sample contains under 200,000 clones, 75% of which appear only once.

This chain joins TRBV14 and TRBJ2-7; maybe TRBD1 (6 bases). The sequence came from a female donor in good health and CMV-seronegative. The sequenced material came from PBMCs. The CDR3: CASSQGHSTRYEQYF. CDR3 in DNA: TGTGCCAGCAGCCAGGGACACTCGACTCGCTACGAGCAGTACTTC.